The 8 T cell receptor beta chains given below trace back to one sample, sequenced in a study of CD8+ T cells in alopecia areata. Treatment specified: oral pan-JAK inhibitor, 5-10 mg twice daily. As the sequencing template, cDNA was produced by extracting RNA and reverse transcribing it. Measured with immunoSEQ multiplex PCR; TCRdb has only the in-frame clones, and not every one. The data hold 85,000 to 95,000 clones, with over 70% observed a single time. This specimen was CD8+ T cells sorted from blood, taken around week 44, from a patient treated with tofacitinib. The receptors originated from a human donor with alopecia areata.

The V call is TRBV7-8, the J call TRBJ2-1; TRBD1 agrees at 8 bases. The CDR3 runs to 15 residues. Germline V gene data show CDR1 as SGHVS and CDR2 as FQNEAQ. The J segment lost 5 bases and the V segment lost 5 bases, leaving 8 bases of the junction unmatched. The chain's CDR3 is CASSPRQGSNNEQFF. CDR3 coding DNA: TGTGCCAGCAGCCCCCGACAGGGGTCGAACAATGAGCAGTTCTTC.

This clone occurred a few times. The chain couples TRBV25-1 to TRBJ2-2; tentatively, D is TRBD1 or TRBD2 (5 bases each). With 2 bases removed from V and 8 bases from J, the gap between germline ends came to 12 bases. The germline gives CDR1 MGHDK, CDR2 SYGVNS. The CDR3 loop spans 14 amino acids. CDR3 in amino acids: CASSEIGAPGELFF. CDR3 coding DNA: TGTGCCAGCAGTGAAATCGGGGCCCCGGGGGAGCTGTTTTTT.

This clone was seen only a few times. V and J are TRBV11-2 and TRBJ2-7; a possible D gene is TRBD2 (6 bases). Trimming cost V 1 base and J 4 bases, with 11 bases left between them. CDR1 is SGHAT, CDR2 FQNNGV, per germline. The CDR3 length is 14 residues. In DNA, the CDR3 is TGTGCCAGCAGCTTAGGAGGCGGGAAATACGAGCAGTACTTC. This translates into CASSLGGGKYEQYF.

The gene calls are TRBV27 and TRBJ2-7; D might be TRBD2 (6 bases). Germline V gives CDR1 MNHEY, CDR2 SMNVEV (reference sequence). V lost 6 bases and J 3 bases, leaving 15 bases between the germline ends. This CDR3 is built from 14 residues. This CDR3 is CASREGLQNYEQYF. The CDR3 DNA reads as TGTGCCAGCAGGGAGGGCCTCCAAAACTACGAGCAGTACTTC.

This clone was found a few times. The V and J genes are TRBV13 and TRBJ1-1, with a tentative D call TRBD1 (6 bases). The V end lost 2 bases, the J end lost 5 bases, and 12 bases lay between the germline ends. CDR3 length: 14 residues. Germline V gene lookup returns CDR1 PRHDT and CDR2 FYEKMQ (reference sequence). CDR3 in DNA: TGTGCCAGCAGCTTATCGGGGGGCGGAACTGAAGCTTTCTTT. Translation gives CASSLSGGGTEAFF.

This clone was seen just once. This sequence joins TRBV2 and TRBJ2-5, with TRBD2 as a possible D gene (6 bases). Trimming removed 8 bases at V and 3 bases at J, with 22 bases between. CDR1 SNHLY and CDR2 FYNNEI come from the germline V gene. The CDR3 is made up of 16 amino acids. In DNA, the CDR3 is TGTGCCAGCCGCCCTACGCTTGGGGGGTCGGAAGAGACCCAGTACTTC. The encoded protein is CASRPTLGGSEETQYF.

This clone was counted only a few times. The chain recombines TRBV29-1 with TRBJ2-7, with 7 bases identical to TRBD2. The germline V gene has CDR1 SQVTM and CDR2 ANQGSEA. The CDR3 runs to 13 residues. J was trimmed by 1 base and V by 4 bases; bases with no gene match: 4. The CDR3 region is CSVVGGRSYEQYF. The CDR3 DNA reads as TGCAGCGTTGTGGGAGGGCGGTCCTACGAGCAGTACTTC.

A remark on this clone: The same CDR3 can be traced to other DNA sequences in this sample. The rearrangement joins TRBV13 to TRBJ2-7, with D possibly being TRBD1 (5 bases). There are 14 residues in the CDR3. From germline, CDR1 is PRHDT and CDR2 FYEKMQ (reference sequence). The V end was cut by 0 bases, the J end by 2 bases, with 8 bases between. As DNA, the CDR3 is TGTGCCAGCAGCTTAGGAGGGGCCCCCTACGAGCAGTACTTC. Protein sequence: CASSLGGAPYEQYF.